A selection of T cell receptor beta chains follows, all from one sample in a study of ipilimumab plus nivolumab after autologous stem cell transplantation. The repertoire was sequenced with immunoSEQ multiplex PCR; TCRdb's copy has only in-frame clones and lacks some. In the table there are 10,000 or so clones, nearly 80% of which are singletons. The sequencing here drew on PBMCs, taken in a trial of ipilimumab plus nivolumab as post-transplant consolidation. Receptor source: a male donor with diffuse large B-cell lymphoma. Both conserved end residues are part of each CDR3. Fields, in order: clone size, V gene, J gene, D gene, CDR3 DNA, CDR3 protein. The D gene is left open where the match is weak. Not every row has a clone size; where given, it reads once, few, many or a size class.

.	TRBV28	TRBJ2-2	.	TGTGCCAGCAGTCGCCCAGGGTACACCGGGGAGCTGTTTTTT	CASSRPGYTGELFF
few	TRBV28	TRBJ1-6	TRBD1	TGTGCCAGCAGCCTCGACAGGGTCTCACCCCTCCACTTT	CASSLDRVSPLHF
.	TRBV6-6	TRBJ2-7	TRBD1	TGTGCCAGTAACTTGGGACAGATTTTCCCCTACGAGCAGTACTTC	CASNLGQIFPYEQYF
once	TRBV9	TRBJ2-7	TRBD2	TGTGCCAGCAGCCCACTAGCGGGGGGCTTCTACGAGCAGTACTTC	CASSPLAGGFYEQYF
.	TRBV5-1	TRBJ2-2	TRBD2	TGCGCCAGCAGCTTGCGGCGGGGGGAACCCACCGGGGAGCTGTTTTTT	CASSLRRGEPTGELFF
.	TRBV5-6	TRBJ2-1	TRBD2	TGTGCCAGCAGCTTGCCGGGGACTACAGCGGAGGATGAGCAGTTCTTC	CASSLPGTTAEDEQFF
once	TRBV5-1	TRBJ2-3	.	TGCGCCAGCAGCTTGGGAGGAGAATCCGGCACAGATACGCAGTATTTT	CASSLGGESGTDTQYF
.	TRBV4-2	TRBJ2-3	TRBD1	TGTGCCAGCAGCCAAGCGACGGACAGGCACACAGATACGCAGTATTTT	CASSQATDRHTDTQYF
.	TRBV6-5	TRBJ2-5	.	TGTGCCAGCAGTAAGGGACTTCCGACTCAAGAGACCCAGTACTTC	CASSKGLPTQETQYF
few	TRBV27	TRBJ1-1	.	TGTGCCAGCAGTTTGTGGTCGGACATGAACACTGAAGCTTTCTTT	CASSLWSDMNTEAFF